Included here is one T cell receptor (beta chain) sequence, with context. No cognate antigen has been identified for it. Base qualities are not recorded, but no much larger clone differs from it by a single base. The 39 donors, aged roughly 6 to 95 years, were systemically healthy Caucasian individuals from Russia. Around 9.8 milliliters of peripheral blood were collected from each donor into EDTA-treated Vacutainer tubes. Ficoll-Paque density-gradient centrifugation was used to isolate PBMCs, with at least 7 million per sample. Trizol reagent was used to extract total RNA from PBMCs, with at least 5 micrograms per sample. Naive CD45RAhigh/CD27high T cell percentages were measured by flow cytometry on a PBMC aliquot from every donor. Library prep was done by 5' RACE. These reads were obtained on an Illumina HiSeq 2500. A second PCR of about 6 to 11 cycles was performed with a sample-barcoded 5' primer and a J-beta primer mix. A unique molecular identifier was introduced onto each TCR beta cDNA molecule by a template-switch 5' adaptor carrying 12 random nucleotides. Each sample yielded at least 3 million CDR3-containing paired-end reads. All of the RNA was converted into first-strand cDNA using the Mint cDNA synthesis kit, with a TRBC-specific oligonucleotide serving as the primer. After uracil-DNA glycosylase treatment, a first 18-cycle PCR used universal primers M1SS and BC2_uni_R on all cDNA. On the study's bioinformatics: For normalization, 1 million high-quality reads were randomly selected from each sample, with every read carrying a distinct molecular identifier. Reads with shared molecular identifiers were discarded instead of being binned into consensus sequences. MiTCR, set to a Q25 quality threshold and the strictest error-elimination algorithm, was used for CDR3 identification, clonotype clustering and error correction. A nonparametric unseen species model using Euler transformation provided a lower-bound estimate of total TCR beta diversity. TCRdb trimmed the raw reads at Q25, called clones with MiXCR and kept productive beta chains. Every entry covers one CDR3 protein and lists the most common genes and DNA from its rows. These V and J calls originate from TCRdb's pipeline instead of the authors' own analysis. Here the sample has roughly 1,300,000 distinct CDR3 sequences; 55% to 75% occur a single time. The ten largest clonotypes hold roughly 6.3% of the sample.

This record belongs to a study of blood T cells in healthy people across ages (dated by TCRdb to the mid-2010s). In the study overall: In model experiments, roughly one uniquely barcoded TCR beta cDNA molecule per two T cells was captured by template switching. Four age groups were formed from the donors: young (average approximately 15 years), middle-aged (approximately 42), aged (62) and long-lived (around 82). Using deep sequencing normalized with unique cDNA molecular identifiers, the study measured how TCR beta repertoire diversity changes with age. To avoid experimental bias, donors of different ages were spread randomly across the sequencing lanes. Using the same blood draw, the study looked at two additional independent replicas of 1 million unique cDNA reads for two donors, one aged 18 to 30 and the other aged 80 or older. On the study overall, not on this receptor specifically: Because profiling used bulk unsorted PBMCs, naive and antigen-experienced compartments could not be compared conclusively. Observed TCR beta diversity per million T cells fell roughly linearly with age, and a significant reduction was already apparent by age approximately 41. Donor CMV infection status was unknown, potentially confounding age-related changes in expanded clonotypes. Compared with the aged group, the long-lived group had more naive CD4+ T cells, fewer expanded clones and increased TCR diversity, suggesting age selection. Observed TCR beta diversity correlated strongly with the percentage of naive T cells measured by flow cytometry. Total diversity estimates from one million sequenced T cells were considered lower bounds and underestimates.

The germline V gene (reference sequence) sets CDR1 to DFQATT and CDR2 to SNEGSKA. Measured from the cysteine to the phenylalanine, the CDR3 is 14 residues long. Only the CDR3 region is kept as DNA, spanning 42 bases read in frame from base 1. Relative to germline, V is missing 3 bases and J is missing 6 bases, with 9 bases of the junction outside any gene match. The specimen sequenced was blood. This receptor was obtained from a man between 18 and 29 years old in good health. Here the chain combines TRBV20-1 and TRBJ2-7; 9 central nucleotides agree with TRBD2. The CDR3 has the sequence CSARAPSGTGEQYF. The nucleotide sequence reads TGCAGTGCTAGGGCCCCTAGCGGGACGGGCGAGCAGTACTTC.